One sample yielded the 14 T cell receptor beta chains listed below, sequenced in a study of blood T cell repertoires in COVID-19. Assay used: immunoSEQ multiplex PCR; TCRdb lists only in-frame clones, some missing. The repertoire holds some 94,000 clones, roughly 85% seen once, with approximately 20% in the top ten. The sample was peripheral blood. The origin of the receptors is a woman aged 55-70 years with COVID-19, enrolled during active disease.

V and J are TRBV7-2 and TRBJ2-1; 8 nucleotides agree with TRBD1. The J segment lost 8 bases and the V segment lost 2 bases, leaving 8 bases of the junction unmatched. The CDR3 has 15 amino acids. Germline V lookup: CDR1 SGHTA, CDR2 FQGNSA. The CDR3 spells CASSLQGAISDEQFF. In DNA form, the CDR3 reads TGTGCCAGCAGCTTACAGGGGGCAATATCGGATGAGCAGTTCTTC.

The chain uses TRBV7-2 and TRBJ2-5; 12 nucleotides align to TRBD1. The CDR3 contains 16 residues. Looked up from germline, CDR1 is SGHTA and CDR2 is FQGNSA. With V trimmed by 5 bases and J by 5 bases, 9 bases remained unmatched. CDR3 residues: CASSPYGTGGWETQYF. The CDR3 DNA reads as TGTGCCAGCAGCCCCTATGGGACAGGGGGCTGGGAGACCCAGTACTTC.

The V gene is TRBV19, the J gene TRBJ1-4; weak D call: TRBD1 (6 bases). This CDR3 spans 15 amino acids. V was pared by 4 bases and J by 0 bases, with 9 bases between. Germline V gene sequence: CDR1 LNHDA, CDR2 SQIVND (reference sequence). CDR3: CASSTTGSTNEKLFF. CDR3 nucleotide sequence: TGTGCCAGTAGTACCACAGGGTCAACTAATGAAAAACTGTTTTTT. The entire variable domain, with the rest obtained from reference TRBV19 and TRBJ1-4, is as follows: DGGITQSPKYLFRKEGQNVTLSCEQNLNHDAMYWYRQDPGQGLRLIYYSQIVNDFQKGDIAEGYSVSREKKESFPLTVTSAQKNPTAFYLCASSTTGSTNEKLFFGSGTQLSVL.

CDR3 region: CAITRDIGNTIYF. In DNA, the CDR3 is TGTGCCATCACCCGGGACATAGGAAACACCATATATTTT. The genes are TRBV10-3 and TRBJ1-3; the D gene is possibly TRBD1 (6 bases). V lost 7 bases and J 4 bases, leaving 11 bases between the germline ends. Germline CDR1 and CDR2: ENHRY and SYGVKD. The CDR3 has 13 amino acids.

This clone was observed a few times. The chain recombines TRBV18 with TRBJ1-1; the D gene is possibly TRBD1 (5 bases). Trimming took off 0 bases at V and 7 bases at J, with 9 bases between the two ends. The CDR3 loop spans 13 amino acids. The germline CDR1 and CDR2 sequences are KGHSH and LQKENI. DNA of the CDR3: TGTGCCAGCTCACCACCGGGACTCAATGAAGCTTTCTTT. Protein: CASSPPGLNEAFF.

This chain uses TRBV4-1 with TRBJ1-4, with TRBD1 matching over 8 bases. Trimming cost V 0 bases and J 5 bases; bases outside gene matches: 8. Germline V CDR1 and CDR2: MGHRA, YSYEKL. The CDR3 consists of 17 residues. The CDR3 coding sequence is TGCGCCAGCAGCCAAGAACCACGGGACAGGTTGAATGAAAAACTGTTTTTT. The encoded protein is CASSQEPRDRLNEKLFF.

J is TRBJ1-2 and V is TRBV7-9; 8 bases fit TRBD1. The CDR3 contains 13 residues. J gave up 7 bases and V 3 bases, and 4 bases lay outside the gene matches. In germline, CDR1 is SEHNR, CDR2 FQNEAQ (reference sequence). DNA for the CDR3: TGTGCCAGCAGCTTCGGACAGGGCTCTGGCTACACCTTC. Residues: CASSFGQGSGYTF. Supplemented by reference TRBV7-9 and TRBJ1-2, the full variable domain reads DTGVSQNPRHKITKRGQNVTFRCDPISEHNRLYWYRQTLGQGPEFLTYFQNEAQLEKSRLLSDRFSAERPKGSFSTLEIQRTEQGDSAMYLCASSFGQGSGYTFGSGTRLTVV.

This clone was detected a few times. The V call is TRBV19, the J call TRBJ2-3; 14 nucleotides match TRBD2. V trimming: 4 bases; J trimming: 2 bases; junction bases outside the gene matches: 8. Germline loops: CDR1 LNHDA, CDR2 SQIVND (reference sequence). This CDR3 is built from 18 residues. This CDR3 is CASSRTGTSGGVTDTQYF. The CDR3 nucleotides read TGTGCCAGTAGTAGGACAGGGACTAGCGGGGGTGTCACAGATACGCAGTATTTT. Full variable domain (rest looked up from reference TRBV19 and TRBJ2-3): DGGITQSPKYLFRKEGQNVTLSCEQNLNHDAMYWYRQDPGQGLRLIYYSQIVNDFQKGDIAEGYSVSREKKESFPLTVTSAQKNPTAFYLCASSRTGTSGGVTDTQYFGPGTRLTVL.

V and J are TRBV5-1 and TRBJ2-5; no firm D call. The germline V gene encodes CDR1 SGHRS and CDR2 YFSETQ. The CDR3 has 12 residues. The V and J ends lost 1 base and 4 bases respectively, with 5 bases between them. The CDR3 DNA reads as TGCGCCAGCAGCTTGCTAAGAGAGACCCAGTACTTC. This codes for CASSLLRETQYF. Full variable domain (rest looked up from reference TRBV5-1 and TRBJ2-5): KAGVTQTPRYLIKTRGQQVTLSCSPISGHRSVSWYQQTPGQGLQFLFEYFSETQRNKGNFPGRFSGRQFSNSRSEMNVSTLELGDSALYLCASSLLRETQYFGPGTRLLVL.

The rearrangement uses TRBV10-2 and TRBJ1-1; D ambiguous. The ends were cut back, 1 base at V and 11 bases at J, with 11 bases in the middle. CDR1 and CDR2 (germline): WSHSY, SAAADI. The CDR3 consists of 12 residues. The CDR3 DNA follows: TGCGCCAGCAGTGAGTTTGCCCGGAGGGCTTTCTTT. Amino acids: CASSEFARRAFF.

The V call is TRBV30, the J call TRBJ2-3; 7 nucleotides match TRBD1. Trimming removed 3 bases from V and 4 bases from J; junction bases left unmatched: 10. The CDR3 runs to 15 residues. In germline, CDR1 is GTSNPN, CDR2 SVGIG (reference sequence). The CDR3 sequence: CAWRDLRGSADTQYF. The CDR3 DNA sequence: TGTGCCTGGAGGGATCTCAGGGGGAGTGCAGATACGCAGTATTTT. The whole variable domain, filled in from reference TRBV30 and TRBJ2-3, reads SQTIHQWPATLVQPVGSPLSLECTVEGTSNPNLYWYRQAAGRGLQLLFYSVGIGQISSEVPQNLSASRPQDRQFILSSKKLLLSDSGFYLCAWRDLRGSADTQYFGPGTRLTVL.

This sequence joins TRBV30 and TRBJ1-4; TRBD1 matches 7 bases. The CDR3 has 14 amino acids. J lost 7 bases, V lost 7 bases, and 12 bases had no gene match. CDR1 is GTSNPN, CDR2 SVGIG, per germline (reference sequence). The CDR3, as DNA: TGTGCCTTAAAAAAAGACCCAGGGGGTGAAAAACTGTTTTTT. It encodes CALKKDPGGEKLFF.

The chain employs TRBV2 and TRBJ1-2, with TRBD1 identical over 7 bases. Trimming at V came to 8 bases and at J to 7 bases, leaving 10 bases not matched to a gene. The CDR3 loop spans 13 amino acids. Germline V CDR1 and CDR2: SNHLY, FYNNEI. The CDR3 is CASGGQDGFGYTF. DNA of the CDR3: TGTGCCAGCGGTGGACAGGACGGCTTTGGCTACACCTTC.

J is TRBJ2-6 and V is TRBV11-2; 7 nucleotides agree with TRBD1. Germline V gene data show CDR1 as SGHAT and CDR2 as FQNNGV. After removal of 7 bases from V and 0 bases from J, the junction contained 9 bases not matched to a gene. The CDR3 length is 17 residues. DNA for the CDR3: TGTGCCAGCACGCCGGACAGGTTCAGCTCTGGGGCCAACGTCCTGACTTTC. Translation gives CASTPDRFSSGANVLTF.